This T cell receptor beta chain was identified in a study of blood T cell repertoires in COVID-19 (TCRdb year 2020). At the level of the whole study: The collaborator samples originated in the United States, Italy and Spain and spanned the acute and convalescent phases of COVID-19. Samples were obtained from the ongoing ImmuneRACE study (first 160 participants) and from 950 to 1,500 subjects provided by 6 global collaborators. The repertoires were released in a freely available public database meant as a resource for research on the immune response to SARS-CoV-2. HLA class I and class II types, where available, came from metadata supplied by the sample provider rather than from assay-based typing. Nearly every sample came with metadata listing a de-identified subject ID, COVID-19 status, age in years and sex. The prospective study material was composed of cDNA or gDNA derived from T cells, B-cell-depleted T cells, or PBMCs. Deeply sampled blood TCRbeta repertoires from subjects exposed to, actively infected with, or recovered from COVID-19 were included in the dataset.

Notes on this clone: What antigen it recognizes has not been identified. Within one base of it there is no much larger clone, and no base qualities were kept.

TCRbeta CDR3 regions were amplified from genomic DNA using the immunoSEQ Assay, a bias-controlled multiplex PCR. The authors processed their data as follows. The number of nucleated cells in each sample was estimated from the amplification of reference gene primers within the assay. To quantify the absolute abundance of each unique TCRbeta CDR3 rearrangement, sequence reads were collapsed and filtered. For each sample, productive Simpson clonality was calculated by taking the square root of Simpson's diversity index across productive rearrangements. Here the immuneACCESS table is served through TCRdb, limited to in-frame sequences with V and J called. Missing clones are a known gap in these copies; in checked studies unresolved V genes cover under half, and the rest lacks a known reason. The V and J calls and clone size come from that table; D and trimming were worked out from the DNA. Within this sample are some 250,000 clones, with 84% of them counted one time only. 3.5% to 5% of the sample comes from the top ten.

Each collaborating institution followed its own protocols to collect whole blood in K2EDTA tubes. For TCRbeta analysis, collaborators shipped samples as frozen whole blood, isolated PBMCs, or DNA extracted from either of those sample types. CDR1 and CDR2 are drawn from the germline V gene (reference sequence): LNHNV, YYDKDF. V has 0 bases trimmed and J has 4 bases trimmed; junction bases matching no gene number 4. The cysteine opens and the phenylalanine closes a CDR3 of 17 amino acids. The CDR3 DNA has 51 bases and is translated from base 1. Here is what the overall study found, with its caveats: The amount of clinical and demographic metadata varied by source and participant and was provided uncurated.

This chain is built from TRBV15 and TRBJ2-1; 12 middle bases align to TRBD1. The TCR sequence derives from a man in his sixties with acute or convalescent COVID-19. Sequencing was done on a sample of peripheral blood. The DNA sequence reads TGTGCCACCAGCAGAGATGGGACAGGGGGCGATTACAATGAGCAGTTCTTC. This translates into CATSRDGTGGDYNEQFF.